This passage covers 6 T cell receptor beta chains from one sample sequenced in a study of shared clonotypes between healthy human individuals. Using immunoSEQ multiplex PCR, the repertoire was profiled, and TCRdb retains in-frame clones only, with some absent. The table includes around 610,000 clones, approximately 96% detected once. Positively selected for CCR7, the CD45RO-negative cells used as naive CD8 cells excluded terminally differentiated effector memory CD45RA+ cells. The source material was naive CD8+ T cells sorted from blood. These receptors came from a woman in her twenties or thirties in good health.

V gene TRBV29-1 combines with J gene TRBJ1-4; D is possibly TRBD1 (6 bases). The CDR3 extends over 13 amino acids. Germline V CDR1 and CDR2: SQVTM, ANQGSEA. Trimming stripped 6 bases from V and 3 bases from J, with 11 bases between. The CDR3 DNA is TGCAGCGTCGCCAAGGGGGCTAATGAAAAACTGTTTTTT. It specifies CSVAKGANEKLFF.

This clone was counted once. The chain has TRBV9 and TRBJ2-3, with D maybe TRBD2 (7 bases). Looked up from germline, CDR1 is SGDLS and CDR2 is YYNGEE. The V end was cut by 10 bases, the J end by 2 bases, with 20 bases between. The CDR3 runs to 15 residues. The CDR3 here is CAGSVSGGNTDTQYF. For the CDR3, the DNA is TGTGCCGGTTCCGTTTCGGGGGGCAACACAGATACGCAGTATTTT.

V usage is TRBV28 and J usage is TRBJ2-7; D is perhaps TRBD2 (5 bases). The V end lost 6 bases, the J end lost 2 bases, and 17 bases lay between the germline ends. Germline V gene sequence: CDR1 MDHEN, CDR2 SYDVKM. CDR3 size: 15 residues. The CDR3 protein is CASRLEGPSAYEQYF. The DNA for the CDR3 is TGTGCCAGCAGGCTAGAGGGTCCCAGCGCCTACGAGCAGTACTTC.

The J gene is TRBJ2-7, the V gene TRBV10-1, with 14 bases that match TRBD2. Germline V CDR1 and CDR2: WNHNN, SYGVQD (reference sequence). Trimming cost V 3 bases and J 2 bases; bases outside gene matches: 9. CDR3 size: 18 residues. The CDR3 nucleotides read TGCGCCAGCAGTGACGCGGGACTAGCGGGAGAGCGAGCCTACGAGCAGTACTTC. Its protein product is CASSDAGLAGERAYEQYF.

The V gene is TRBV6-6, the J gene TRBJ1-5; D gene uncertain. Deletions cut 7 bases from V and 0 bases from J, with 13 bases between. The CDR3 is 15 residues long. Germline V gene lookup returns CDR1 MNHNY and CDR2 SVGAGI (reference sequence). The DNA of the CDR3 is TGTGCCAGCACCCCAGGTCTATATAGCAATCAGCCCCAGCATTTT. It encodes CASTPGLYSNQPQHF.

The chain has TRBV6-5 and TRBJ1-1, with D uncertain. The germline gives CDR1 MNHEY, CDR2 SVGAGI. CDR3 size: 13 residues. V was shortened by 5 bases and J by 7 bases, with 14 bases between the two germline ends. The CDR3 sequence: CASSPAGVVEAFF. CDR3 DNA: TGTGCCAGCAGTCCAGCCGGCGTTGTTGAAGCTTTCTTT.